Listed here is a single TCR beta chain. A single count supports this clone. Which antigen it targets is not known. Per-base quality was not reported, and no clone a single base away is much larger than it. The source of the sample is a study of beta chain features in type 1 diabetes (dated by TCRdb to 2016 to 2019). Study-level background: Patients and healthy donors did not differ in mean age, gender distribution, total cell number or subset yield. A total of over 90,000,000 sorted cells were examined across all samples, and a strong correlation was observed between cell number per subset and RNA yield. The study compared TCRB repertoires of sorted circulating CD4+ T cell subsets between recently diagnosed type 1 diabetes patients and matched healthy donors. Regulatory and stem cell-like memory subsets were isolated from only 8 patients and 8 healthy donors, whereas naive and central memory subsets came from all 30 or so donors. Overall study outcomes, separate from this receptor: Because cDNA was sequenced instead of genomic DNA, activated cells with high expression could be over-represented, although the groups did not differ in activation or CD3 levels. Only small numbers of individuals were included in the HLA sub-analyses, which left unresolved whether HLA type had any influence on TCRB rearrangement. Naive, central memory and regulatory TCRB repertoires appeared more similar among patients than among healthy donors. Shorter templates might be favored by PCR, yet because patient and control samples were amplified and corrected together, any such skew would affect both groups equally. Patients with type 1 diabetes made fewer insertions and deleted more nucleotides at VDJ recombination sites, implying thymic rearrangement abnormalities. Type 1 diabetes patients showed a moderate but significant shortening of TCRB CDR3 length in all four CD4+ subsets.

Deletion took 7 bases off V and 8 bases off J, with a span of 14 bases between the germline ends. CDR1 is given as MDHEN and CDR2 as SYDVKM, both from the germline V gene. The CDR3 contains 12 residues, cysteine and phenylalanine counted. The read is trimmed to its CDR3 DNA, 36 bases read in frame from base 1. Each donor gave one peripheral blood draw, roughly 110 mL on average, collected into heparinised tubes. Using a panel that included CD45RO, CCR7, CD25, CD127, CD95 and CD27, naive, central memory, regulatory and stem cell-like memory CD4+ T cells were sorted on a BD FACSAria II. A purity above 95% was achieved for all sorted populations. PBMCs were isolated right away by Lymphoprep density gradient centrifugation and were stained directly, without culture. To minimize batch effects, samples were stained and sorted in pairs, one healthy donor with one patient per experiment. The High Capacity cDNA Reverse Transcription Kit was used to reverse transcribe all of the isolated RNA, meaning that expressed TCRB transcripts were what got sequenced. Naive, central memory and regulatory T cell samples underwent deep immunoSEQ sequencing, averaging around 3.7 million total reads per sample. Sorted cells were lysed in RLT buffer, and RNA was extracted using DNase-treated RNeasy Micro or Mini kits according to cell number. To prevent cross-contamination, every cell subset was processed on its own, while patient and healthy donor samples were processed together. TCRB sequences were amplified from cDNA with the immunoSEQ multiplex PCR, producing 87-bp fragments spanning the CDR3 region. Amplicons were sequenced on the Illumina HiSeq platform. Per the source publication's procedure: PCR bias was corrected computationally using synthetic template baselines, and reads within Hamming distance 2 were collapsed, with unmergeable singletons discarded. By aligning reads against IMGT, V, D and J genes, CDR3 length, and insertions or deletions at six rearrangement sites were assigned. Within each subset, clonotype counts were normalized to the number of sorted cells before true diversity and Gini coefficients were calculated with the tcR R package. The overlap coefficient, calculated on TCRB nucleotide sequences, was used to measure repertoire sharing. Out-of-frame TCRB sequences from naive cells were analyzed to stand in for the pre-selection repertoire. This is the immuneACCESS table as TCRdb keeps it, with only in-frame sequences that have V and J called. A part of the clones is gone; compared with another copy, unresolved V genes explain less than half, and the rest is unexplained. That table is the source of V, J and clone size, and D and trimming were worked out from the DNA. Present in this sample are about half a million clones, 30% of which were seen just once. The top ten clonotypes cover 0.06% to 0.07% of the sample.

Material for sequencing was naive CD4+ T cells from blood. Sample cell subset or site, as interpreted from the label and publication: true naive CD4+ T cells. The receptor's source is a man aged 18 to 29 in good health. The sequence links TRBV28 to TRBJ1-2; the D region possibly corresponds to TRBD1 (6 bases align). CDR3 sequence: CASTQLRGGYTF. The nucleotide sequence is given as TGTGCCAGCACCCAACTAAGGGGGGGCTACACCTTC.